This passage covers 7 T cell receptor beta chains from one sample sequenced in a study of shared clonotypes between healthy human individuals. Terminally differentiated effector memory CD45RA+ cells were excluded by CCR7 positive selection of CD45RO-negative cells. Profiling relied on immunoSEQ multiplex PCR, and the TCRdb table lists in-frame clones only, not all of them. Of 1.5 million to 2.5 million clones listed, around 96% are singletons. The sample was naive CD8+ T cells sorted from blood. These receptor sequences come from a man between 18 and 35 years old in good health.

The rearrangement joins TRBV6-6 to TRBJ1-2; possibly TRBD1 for D (5 bases). The ends were cut back, 6 bases at V and 6 bases at J, with 11 bases in the middle. The germline gives CDR1 MNHNY, CDR2 SVGAGI (reference sequence). The CDR3 length is 12 residues. CDR3 in DNA: TGTGCCAGCAGGGGGACGGTGGATGGCTACACCTTC. Translation gives CASRGTVDGYTF.

This clone showed up just a few times. Different DNA sequences within this sample yield the same CDR3. The genes are TRBV9 and TRBJ1-2; TRBD1 is a possible D gene (6 bases). V lost 2 bases, J lost 3 bases, and 11 bases lay in between. The germline CDR1 and CDR2 sequences are SGDLS and YYNGEE. This CDR3 has 14 amino acids. CDR3 region: CASSVGAGDYGYTF. CDR3 nucleotides: TGTGCCAGCAGCGTGGGGGCAGGGGACTATGGCTACACCTTC.

V is TRBV6-5 and J is TRBJ1-1, with D hard to call. The germline V and J ends were trimmed by 4 bases and 7 bases, with 10 bases remaining between them. Germline-derived CDR1 and CDR2 are MNHEY and SVGAGI. This CDR3 has 12 residues. The CDR3, as DNA: TGTGCCAGCAGTTCTCCGACCCATGAAGCTTTCTTT. Translated: CASSSPTHEAFF.

The rearrangement uses TRBV6-4 and TRBJ2-5; 10 bases fit TRBD2. The V gene end was trimmed by 6 bases and the J gene end by 5 bases; junction bases not matched to a gene: 9. Germline V gene data show CDR1 as MRHNA and CDR2 as SNTAGT. This CDR3 comprises 15 residues. In DNA form, the CDR3 reads TGTGCCAGCAGCGAGCGGGGGGGCCAGTACGAGACCCAGTACTTC. The encoded protein is CASSERGGQYETQYF.

Turning to this clone: A read error may be the cause here, since a much bigger clone is one base away. Other DNA sequences from this sample encode an identical CDR3 as well. This chain connects TRBV27 to TRBJ2-6; 10 nucleotides agree with TRBD1. This CDR3 is built from 17 residues. From germline, CDR1 is MNHEY and CDR2 SMNVEV (reference sequence). Trimming at V came to 4 bases and at J to 0 bases, leaving 3 bases not matched to a gene. CDR3 in DNA: TGTGCCAGCAGTTCGACAGGGGGCTTCTCTGGGGCCAACGTCCTGACTTTC. Translating it yields CASSSTGGFSGANVLTF.

The chain couples TRBV13 to TRBJ2-1; D is undetermined. Trimming left V 3 bases short and J 8 bases short, with 5 bases between. Germline V gene sequence: CDR1 PRHDT, CDR2 FYEKMQ (reference sequence). CDR3 size: 11 residues. The CDR3 DNA reads as TGTGCCAGCAGCTTCCGGGATGAGCAGTTCTTC. It translates to CASSFRDEQFF.

Of note for this clone: The same CDR3 arises from other DNA sequences in this sample as well. The rearrangement uses TRBV19 and TRBJ1-1; the D is unclear. In germline, CDR1 is LNHDA, CDR2 SQIVND (reference sequence). V was cut by 0 bases and J by 3 bases, with 8 bases left in between. The length of the CDR3 is 14 residues. The CDR3 loop is CASSIDDEDTEAFF. CDR3 coding DNA: TGTGCCAGTAGTATAGATGATGAGGACACTGAAGCTTTCTTT.